This T cell receptor beta chain was sequenced in a study of regulatory T cells in long-lasting Graves disease. Study summary: Patients newly diagnosed with Graves' had been on antithyroid drugs for under 3 months. Regarding the study as a whole: Favored gene segments in persistent disease were TRBV28, TRBJ1-2 and TRBJ2-5.

This clonotype was seen only a few times. Its specificity is unknown. HTBI primers from iRepertoire and Arm-PCR of CDR3 regions yielded the TCR beta libraries. One entry per CDR3 protein, called by TCRdb with MiXCR from the multiplex PCR reads. Of roughly 350,000 distinct CDR3 sequences listed, about a sixth are singletons. The CDR3 contains 18 residues. V lost 2 bases and J lost 5; bases outside the gene matches: 11. The germline V gene encodes CDR1 SGHNT and CDR2 YYREEE (reference sequence). Time point noted: newly diagnosed GD, antithyroid drugs for less than 3 months. With RNA extracted from PBMCs as input, the TCR library was made. The sample also formed part of further work on T cells in Graves' hyperthyroidism and ophthalmopathy. From that paper: Graves' hyperthyroidism qualified as stable when ophthalmopathy did not progress within 18 months. Uncontrolled infection, other autoimmune disease, pregnancy and lactation each barred patients from inclusion.

This receptor was obtained from a man aged 35 to 55 with Graves disease. The chain is built from TRBV5-4 and TRBJ2-3, with TRBD2 matching over 13 bases. The sample in question was peripheral blood mononuclear cells (PBMCs), obtained at new diagnosis, from a patient treated with antithyroid drugs. The DNA for the CDR3 is TGTGCCAGCAGCTTCACACGGACTAGCGGGGGTTCGGAAGATACGCAGTATTTT. Translation: CASSFTRTSGGSEDTQYF.